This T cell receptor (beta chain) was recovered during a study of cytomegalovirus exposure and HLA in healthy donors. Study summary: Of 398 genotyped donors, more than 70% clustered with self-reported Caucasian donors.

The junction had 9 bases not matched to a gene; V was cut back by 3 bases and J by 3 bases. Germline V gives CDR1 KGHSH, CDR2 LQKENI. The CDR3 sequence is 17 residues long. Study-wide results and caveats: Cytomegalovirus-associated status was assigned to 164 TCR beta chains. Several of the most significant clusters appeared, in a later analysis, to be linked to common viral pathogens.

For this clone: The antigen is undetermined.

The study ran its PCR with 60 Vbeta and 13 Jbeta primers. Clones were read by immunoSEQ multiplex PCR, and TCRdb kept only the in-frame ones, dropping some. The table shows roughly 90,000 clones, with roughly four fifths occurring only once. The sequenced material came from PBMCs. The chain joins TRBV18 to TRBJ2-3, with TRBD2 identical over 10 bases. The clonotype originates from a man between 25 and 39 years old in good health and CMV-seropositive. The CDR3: CASSPLASGSKTDTQYF. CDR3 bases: TGTGCCAGCTCACCTCTGGCTAGCGGGAGTAAGACAGATACGCAGTATTTT. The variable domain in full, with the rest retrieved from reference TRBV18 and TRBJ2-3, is NAGVMQNPRHLVRRRGQEARLRCSPMKGHSHVYWYRQLPEEGLKFMVYLQKENIIDESGMPKERFSAEFPKEGPSILRIQQVVRGDSAAYFCASSPLASGSKTDTQYFGPGTRLTVL.